This T cell receptor beta chain was sequenced in a study of cytomegalovirus exposure and HLA in healthy donors. General study findings and limits: In a later analysis, TCR association rates varied by HLA locus: DRB1 most, HLA-C fewest.

The PCR was carried out with 60 Vbeta primers and 13 Jbeta primers. Authors' data handling: About 11 million of the roughly 80 million unique TCR beta chains counted in a later analysis were shared. TCRdb's copy holds only in-frame clones and misses some; the assay was immunoSEQ multiplex PCR. V and J calls and clone size are as listed in that table; D and trimming were resolved from the DNA. There are about 140,000 clones in the sample; approximately 78% occur only once, and over 2% lies in the top ten. Trimming took 1 base from V and 3 from J, leaving 11 bases between them. This CDR3 is 16 amino acids long. Germline CDR1 SGHDT, CDR2 YYEEEE. About this clone: The antigen is not known.

This chain links TRBV5-6 with TRBJ1-6; D is uncertain. This receptor was taken from a woman under 30 in good health and CMV-seropositive. The sequenced sample consisted of PBMCs. The CDR3: CASSLRGLGYNSPLHF. The CDR3 nucleotides read TGTGCCAGCAGCTTGCGGGGTCTAGGCTATAATTCACCCCTCCACTTT.